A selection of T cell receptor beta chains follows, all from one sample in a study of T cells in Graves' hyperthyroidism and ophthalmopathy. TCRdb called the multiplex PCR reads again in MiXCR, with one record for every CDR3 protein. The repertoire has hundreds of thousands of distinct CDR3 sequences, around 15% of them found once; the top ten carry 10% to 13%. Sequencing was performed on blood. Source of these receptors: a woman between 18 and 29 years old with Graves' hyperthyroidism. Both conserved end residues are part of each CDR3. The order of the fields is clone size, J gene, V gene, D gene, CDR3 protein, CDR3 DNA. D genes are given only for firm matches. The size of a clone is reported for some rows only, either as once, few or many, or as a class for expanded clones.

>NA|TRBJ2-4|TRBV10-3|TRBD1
CAISESGTAAKNIQYF
TGTGCCATCAGTGAGTCCGGGACAGCGGCCAAAAACATTCAGTACTTC
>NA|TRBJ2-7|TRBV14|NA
CASSQEGLRHEQYF
TGTGCCAGCAGCCAAGAGGGGCTAAGGCACGAGCAGTACTTC
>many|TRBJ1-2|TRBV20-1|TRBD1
CSAPTGTGTESYTF
TGCAGTGCCCCGACCGGGACAGGGACTGAGAGCTACACCTTC
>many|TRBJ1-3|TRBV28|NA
CASSPTGSSGNTIYF
TGTGCCAGCAGTCCGACCGGGTCCTCTGGAAACACCATATATTTT
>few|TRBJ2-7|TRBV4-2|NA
CASSQPPPSVFSYEQYF
TGTGCCAGCAGCCAACCCCCGCCTAGCGTGTTCTCCTACGAGCAGTACTTC
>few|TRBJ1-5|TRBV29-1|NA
CSVHDPDQPQHF
TGCAGCGTGCACGACCCCGATCAGCCCCAGCATTTT
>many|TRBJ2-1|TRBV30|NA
CAWAGGKGHNEQFF
TGTGCCTGGGCTGGGGGGAAGGGGCACAATGAGCAGTTCTTC
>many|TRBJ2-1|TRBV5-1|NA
CASSPWVGGSSYNEQFF
TGCGCCAGCAGCCCATGGGTCGGCGGCAGCTCCTACAATGAGCAGTTCTTC
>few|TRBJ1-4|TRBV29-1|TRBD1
CSALTRGRPTNEKLFF
TGCAGCGCTTTAACCAGGGGGAGACCGACTAATGAAAAACTGTTTTTT
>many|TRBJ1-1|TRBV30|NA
CAWSPENRANTEAFF
TGTGCCTGGAGTCCTGAGAACAGGGCGAACACTGAAGCTTTCTTT
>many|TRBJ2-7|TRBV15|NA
CATSRDLLRDSYEQYF
TGTGCCACCAGCAGAGACCTCCTAAGAGACTCCTACGAGCAGTACTTC
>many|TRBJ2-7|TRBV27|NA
CASRGAGGYEQYF
TGTGCCAGCAGGGGAGCAGGGGGGTACGAGCAGTACTTC
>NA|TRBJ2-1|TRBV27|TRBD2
CASTSGRWDEQFF
TGTGCCAGTACTAGCGGGAGGTGGGATGAGCAGTTCTTC
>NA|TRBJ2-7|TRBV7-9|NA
CASSWTFIAGDTYEQYF
TGTGCCAGCAGCTGGACCTTCATTGCAGGGGATACCTACGAGCAGTACTTC
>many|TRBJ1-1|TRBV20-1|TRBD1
CSARAQSQGRTEAFF
TGCAGTGCTAGAGCCCAATCACAGGGGCGGACTGAAGCTTTCTTT
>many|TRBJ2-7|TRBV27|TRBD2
CASSLRTSGRAWEQYF
TGTGCCAGCAGTCTCCGGACTAGCGGGAGGGCCTGGGAGCAGTACTTC
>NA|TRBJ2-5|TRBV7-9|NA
CASSFIGTPGETQYF
TGTGCCAGCAGCTTCATAGGGACCCCCGGTGAGACCCAGTACTTC
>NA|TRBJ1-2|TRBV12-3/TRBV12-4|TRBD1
CATQKNSGGYGYTF
TGTGCCACCCAAAAAAACTCAGGGGGCTATGGCTACACCTTC
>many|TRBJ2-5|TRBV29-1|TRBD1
CSWTGRGQETQYF
TGCAGCTGGACAGGGCGAGGCCAAGAGACCCAGTACTTC
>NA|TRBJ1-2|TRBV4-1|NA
CASSQEFTQLHGYTF
TGCGCCAGCAGCCAAGAGTTTACCCAATTGCATGGCTACACCTTC
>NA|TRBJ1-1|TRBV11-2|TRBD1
CASSLPAPQGGKIEAFF
TGTGCCAGCAGTTTACCGGCCCCCCAGGGGGGTAAGATTGAAGCTTTCTTT
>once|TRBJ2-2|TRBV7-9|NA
CASLQLNTGELFF
TGTGCCAGCCTCCAATTGAACACCGGGGAGCTGTTTTTT
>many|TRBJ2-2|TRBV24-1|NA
CATSSGNTGELFF
TGTGCCACCAGTAGCGGGAACACCGGGGAGCTGTTTTTT
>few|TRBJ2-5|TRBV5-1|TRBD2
CASSLGTSGIRETQYF
TGCGCCAGCAGCTTGGGGACTAGCGGGATAAGGGAGACCCAGTACTTC
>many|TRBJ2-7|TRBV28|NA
CASSIDGTPTYYEQYF
TGTGCCAGCAGTATCGACGGGACACCGACCTACTACGAGCAGTACTTC
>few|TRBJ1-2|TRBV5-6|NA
CASSLAGRKSHGYTF
TGTGCCAGCAGCTTGGCCGGCAGGAAATCCCATGGCTACACCTTC
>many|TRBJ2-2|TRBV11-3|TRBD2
CASSLDWTSANTGELFF
TGTGCCAGCAGCTTAGATTGGACTAGCGCAAACACCGGGGAGCTGTTTTTT
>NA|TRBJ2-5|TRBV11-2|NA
CASSLAGAKETQYF
TGTGCCAGCAGCTTAGCCGGGGCTAAAGAGACCCAGTACTTC
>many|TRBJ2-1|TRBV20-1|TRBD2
CSASLPGLAGVYEQFF
TGCAGTGCTAGCCTACCGGGACTAGCGGGAGTCTATGAGCAGTTCTTC
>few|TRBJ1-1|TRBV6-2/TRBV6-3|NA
CASSYSGRVGTEAFF
TGTGCCAGCAGTTACTCGGGCAGGGTGGGGACTGAAGCTTTCTTT
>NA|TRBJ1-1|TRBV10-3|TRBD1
CAISLTGAKNTEAFF
TGTGCCATCAGTCTAACAGGGGCGAAGAACACTGAAGCTTTCTTT
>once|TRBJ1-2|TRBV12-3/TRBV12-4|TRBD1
CASSFADRLSGYTF
TGTGCCAGCAGTTTCGCGGACAGGTTGAGCGGCTACACCTTC